The 29 T cell receptor beta chains below were found in one sample sequenced in a study of cytomegalovirus exposure and HLA in healthy donors. Primers included in the PCR were 60 Vbeta and 13 Jbeta primers. Clones were read by immunoSEQ multiplex PCR, and TCRdb kept only the in-frame ones, dropping some. The table records under 250,000 clones, around 80% of them present only once. Sequenced material: PBMCs. The receptor source for this set is a man aged 50-59 years in good health and CMV-seronegative.

V gene TRBV2 combines with J gene TRBJ2-6, with a possible D match to TRBD2 (6 bases). Germline V lookup: CDR1 SNHLY, CDR2 FYNNEI. The CDR3 runs to 21 residues. Trimming shortened V by 2 bases and J by 2 bases, and 25 bases separated the two germline ends. DNA for the CDR3: TGTGCCAGCAGTGAATTAAGGTCCCACCCGCGGGGTGGAGCTGGGGCCAACGTCCTGACTTTC. It is translated as CASSELRSHPRGGAGANVLTF.

The chain has TRBV7-9 and TRBJ2-7; 8 bases line up with TRBD2. V shed 6 bases, J shed 4 bases, and the junction held 11 bases outside the gene matches. CDR3 length equals 15 residues. Germline assignment: CDR1 SEHNR and CDR2 FQNEAQ (reference sequence). The CDR3 loop reads CASRMTGGVQYEQYF. In DNA, the CDR3 is TGTGCCAGCAGAATGACCGGGGGGGTCCAGTACGAGCAGTACTTC.

The chain joins TRBV6-1 to TRBJ2-1, with 7 bases lining up with TRBD2. With V trimmed by 0 bases and J by 11 bases, 4 bases remained unmatched. CDR3 length: 13 amino acids. The V gene's germline CDR1 is MNHNS and CDR2 SASEGT. In nucleotides, the CDR3 is TGTGCCAGCAGTGAAGCGGGAGGGCCGAAGCAGTTCTTC. This translates into CASSEAGGPKQFF.

The J gene is TRBJ2-4, the V gene TRBV6-6; 8 bases line up with TRBD2. V trimming: 4 bases; J trimming: 0 bases; junction bases outside the gene matches: 5. The CDR3 runs 16 residues. Looked up from germline, CDR1 is MNHNY and CDR2 is SVGAGI (reference sequence). Written as DNA, the CDR3 is TGTGCCAGCAGTTCCGGGGGGGACGGAGCCAAAAACATTCAGTACTTC. This codes for CASSSGGDGAKNIQYF.

This chain joins TRBV27 and TRBJ1-5; the match to TRBD1 covers 7 bases. CDR1 MNHEY and CDR2 SMNVEV come from the germline V gene (reference sequence). The V gene end was trimmed by 4 bases and the J gene end by 2 bases; junction bases not matched to a gene: 11. CDR3 length equals 17 residues. The CDR3 spells CASSSRLHDRGNQPQHF. The CDR3 nucleotides read TGTGCCAGCAGTTCCCGCCTCCATGACAGGGGCAATCAGCCCCAGCATTTT.

This sequence joins TRBV9 and TRBJ1-4, with 8 bases matching TRBD1. The CDR3 extends over 15 amino acids. The J segment lost 7 bases and the V segment lost 3 bases, leaving 8 bases of the junction unmatched. Per germline, CDR1 SGDLS and CDR2 YYNGEE. CDR3 amino acids: CASSAHRGVGEKLFF. In DNA form, the CDR3 reads TGTGCCAGCAGCGCCCACAGGGGGGTGGGTGAAAAACTGTTTTTT.

The chain couples TRBV5-1 to TRBJ2-3; the match to TRBD2 covers 7 bases. CDR1 and CDR2 (germline): SGHRS, YFSETQ. With V trimmed by 4 bases and J by 2 bases, 4 bases remained unmatched. The CDR3 has 14 residues. CDR3 in DNA: TGCGCCAGCAGCCCGGGACTACTCACAGATACGCAGTATTTT. It translates to CASSPGLLTDTQYF.

The chain couples TRBV30 to TRBJ2-2, with D possibly TRBD1 on 6 matching bases. The CDR3 consists of 13 residues. CDR1 and CDR2 (germline): GTSNPN, SVGIG (reference sequence). V gave up 5 bases and J gave up 6 bases, with 13 bases separating them. As DNA, the CDR3 is TGTGCCTGGTTTCGGTCAGGGGCCGGGGAGCTGTTTTTT. It translates to CAWFRSGAGELFF.

The V gene is TRBV9, the J gene TRBJ2-1; D gene unclear. This CDR3 spans 14 amino acids. V was cut by 4 bases and J by 3 bases, with 11 bases left in between. Germline assignment: CDR1 SGDLS and CDR2 YYNGEE. The CDR3 DNA follows: TGTGCCAGCAGCCCCCAGACTCTCTACAATGAGCAGTTCTTC. The encoded protein is CASSPQTLYNEQFF.

V and J are TRBV30 and TRBJ1-2, with D uncertain. The V gene's germline CDR1 is GTSNPN and CDR2 SVGIG (reference sequence). Trimming removed 0 bases from V and 4 bases from J, with 12 bases in between. This CDR3 spans 14 amino acids. The CDR3, as DNA: TGTGCCTGGAGTGTAGTCGGAGAAGGCTATGGCTACACCTTC. Amino acid sequence: CAWSVVGEGYGYTF. Full variable domain (missing parts from reference TRBV30 and TRBJ1-2): SQTIHQWPATLVQPVGSPLSLECTVEGTSNPNLYWYRQAAGRGLQLLFYSVGIGQISSEVPQNLSASRPQDRQFILSSKKLLLSDSGFYLCAWSVVGEGYGYTFGSGTRLTVV.

The chain joins TRBV7-3 to TRBJ2-1; TRBD1 agrees at 7 bases. Trimming removed 0 bases from V and 6 bases from J; junction bases left unmatched: 8. Germline V lookup: CDR1 SGHTA, CDR2 FQGTGA. The CDR3 spans 16 residues. In DNA, the CDR3 is TGTGCCAGCAGCTTAACAGGGGGCGCGGATTCCAATGAGCAGTTCTTC. It encodes CASSLTGGADSNEQFF.

The J gene is TRBJ2-1, the V gene TRBV9, with TRBD2 matching over 7 bases. The germline gives CDR1 SGDLS, CDR2 YYNGEE. The CDR3 runs to 15 residues. With 0 bases clipped from V and 7 bases from J, the junction kept 7 bases outside the gene matches. CDR3 loop: CASSVAAGVPNEQFF. The CDR3 DNA is TGTGCCAGCAGCGTAGCTGCGGGAGTTCCAAATGAGCAGTTCTTC.

Only one count was recorded for this clone. The rearrangement joins TRBV11-2 to TRBJ2-7; 9 bases agree with TRBD1. Looked up from germline, CDR1 is SGHAT and CDR2 is FQNNGV. V trimming: 5 bases; J trimming: 3 bases; junction bases outside the gene matches: 11. The CDR3 extends over 16 amino acids. The CDR3 loop is CASSQSTGGLSYEQYF. Here the CDR3 DNA reads TGTGCCAGCAGCCAGAGCACAGGGGGCCTAAGCTACGAGCAGTACTTC.

This clone was detected once. This sequence joins TRBV25-1 and TRBJ2-1; 10 bases map to TRBD1. V trimming: 3 bases; J trimming: 5 bases; junction bases outside the gene matches: 7. The CDR3 is 16 residues long. Germline V gene sequence: CDR1 MGHDK, CDR2 SYGVNS. CDR3 sequence reads: CASSERGQGSDNEQFF. CDR3 DNA sequence: TGTGCCAGCAGTGAGAGGGGACAGGGGTCCGACAATGAGCAGTTCTTC. Full variable domain (outside the CDR3, taken from reference TRBV25-1 and TRBJ2-1): EADIYQTPRYLVIGTGKKITLECSQTMGHDKMYWYQQDPGMELHLIHYSYGVNSTEKGDLSSESTVSRIRTEHFPLTLESARPSHTSQYLCASSERGQGSDNEQFFGPGTRLTVL.

This clone was observed a handful of times. The junction differs from germline at one of its ends, possibly a read error. V and J are TRBV7-9 and TRBJ2-1; 9 positions match TRBD2. The CDR3 sequence is 15 residues long. Germline V gene data show CDR1 as SEHNR and CDR2 as FQNEAQ (reference sequence). CDR3 in amino acids: CSSSLSGGRAYEQFF. CDR3 DNA sequence: TGTTCCAGCAGCTTAAGTGGCGGGAGGGCCTACGAGCAGTTCTTC.

This clone was seen a handful of times. This sequence joins TRBV5-1 and TRBJ1-1; D is perhaps TRBD1 (5 bases). The germline V and J ends were trimmed by 2 bases and 1 base, with 15 bases remaining between them. CDR1 and CDR2 from the germline V gene are SGHRS and YFSETQ. This CDR3 spans 16 amino acids. The CDR3 here is CASSFPGGFPNTEAFF. Written as DNA, the CDR3 is TGCGCCAGCAGCTTCCCTGGGGGGTTCCCGAACACTGAAGCTTTCTTT. The variable domain in full, completed from reference TRBV5-1 and TRBJ1-1, reads KAGVTQTPRYLIKTRGQQVTLSCSPISGHRSVSWYQQTPGQGLQFLFEYFSETQRNKGNFPGRFSGRQFSNSRSEMNVSTLELGDSALYLCASSFPGGFPNTEAFFGQGTRLTVV.

The rearrangement links TRBV14 to TRBJ2-2; D is perhaps TRBD1 (5 bases). CDR1 and CDR2 from the germline V gene are SGHDN and FVKESK. The CDR3 contains 16 residues. V was trimmed by 4 bases and J by 0 bases, leaving 12 bases between them. CDR3: CASSPYRTTNTGELFF. CDR3 DNA: TGTGCCAGCAGCCCCTATCGGACAACGAACACCGGGGAGCTGTTTTTT.

For this clone: Other DNA sequences from this sample encode an identical CDR3 as well. V and J are TRBV27 and TRBJ2-7; D is unresolved. Trimming took 5 bases from V and 1 from J, leaving 18 bases between them. The CDR3 is 16 residues long. From germline, CDR1 is MNHEY and CDR2 SMNVEV (reference sequence). The CDR3 nucleotides read TGTGCCAGCAGTCCCCGCCGACTGGCGAATTCCTACGAGCAGTACTTC. Translated, it gives CASSPRRLANSYEQYF.

The gene calls are TRBV2 and TRBJ1-5; D might be TRBD1 (5 bases). CDR3 size: 16 residues. Germline V lookup: CDR1 SNHLY, CDR2 FYNNEI. The V end was cut by 2 bases, the J end by 3 bases, with 14 bases between. CDR3 residues: CASSEPRGGNNQPQHF. The CDR3 nucleotides are TGTGCCAGCAGTGAACCCCGGGGGGGAAACAATCAGCCCCAGCATTTT. The full variable domain, its missing parts supplied by reference TRBV2 and TRBJ1-5, is EPEVTQTPSHQVTQMGQEVILRCVPISNHLYFYWYRQILGQKVEFLVSFYNNEISEKSEIFDDQFSVERPDGSNFTLKIRSTKLEDSAMYFCASSEPRGGNNQPQHFGDGTRLSIL.

The chain links TRBV6-6 to TRBJ1-4; D unresolved. The CDR3 totals 13 residues. Germline-derived CDR1 and CDR2 are MNHNY and SVGAGI (reference sequence). Trimming took off 8 bases at V and 3 bases at J, with 10 bases between the two ends. For the CDR3, the DNA is TGTGCCAGCCTAGCAACCCCTAATGAAAAACTGTTTTTT. Translation gives CASLATPNEKLFF.

This clone has just one count. The genes are TRBV6-5 and TRBJ2-7, with 9 bases identical to TRBD2. The germline V gene encodes CDR1 MNHEY and CDR2 SVGAGI. The J segment lost 0 bases and the V segment lost 0 bases, leaving 3 bases of the junction unmatched. The CDR3 is made up of 16 amino acids. The CDR3 is CASSYSSAGGSYEQYF. The CDR3 nucleotides read TGTGCCAGCAGTTACTCGTCAGCGGGAGGCTCCTACGAGCAGTACTTC.

A few counts support this clone. The chain links TRBV25-1 to TRBJ1-4; D not certain. Germline values: CDR1 MGHDK, CDR2 SYGVNS. The CDR3 is made up of 15 amino acids. The V gene lost 4 bases and the J gene lost 3 bases, with 12 bases spanning the gap. In nucleotides, the CDR3 is TGTGCCAGCAGTGCCCGTACGGGAGCTAATGAAAAACTGTTTTTT. It codes for CASSARTGANEKLFF.

The chain is built from TRBV4-2 and TRBJ2-5; D is possibly TRBD1 (7 bases). Judging by the DNA end, TRBJ2-7 fits better; the J call may be wrong. CDR3 length: 14 residues. The germline gives CDR1 LGHNA, CDR2 YNFKEQ. The CDR3 nucleotides are TGTGCCAGCAACCCAATGGAGGGGGCTGGCGAGCAGTACTTC. This gives the protein CASNPMEGAGEQYF.

The chain carries TRBV4-1 and TRBJ2-5, with D unclear. From germline, CDR1 is MGHRA and CDR2 YSYEKL. The V end lost 4 bases, the J end lost 5 bases, and 11 bases lay between the germline ends. The CDR3 length is 13 residues. CDR3 in DNA: TGCGCCAGCAGCCCAAGATCGCGGGAGACCCAGTACTTC. Residues: CASSPRSRETQYF.

This sequence joins TRBV5-1 and TRBJ2-5, with 12 positions matching TRBD2. V was clipped by 0 bases and J by 7 bases; unmatched bases: 4. The CDR3 is 15 residues long. Germline CDR1 SGHRS, CDR2 YFSETQ. CDR3 in amino acids: CASSLDVTSGGTQYF. CDR3 DNA: TGCGCCAGCAGCTTGGATGTGACTAGCGGGGGGACCCAGTACTTC.

The chain has TRBV27 and TRBJ1-1; D possibly corresponds to TRBD1 (5 bases). The CDR3 has 15 amino acids. The germline gives CDR1 MNHEY, CDR2 SMNVEV (reference sequence). The V and J ends lost 6 bases and 4 bases respectively, with 18 bases between them. CDR3 residues: CASSPLPQGLTEAFF. CDR3 in DNA: TGTGCCAGCAGCCCCCTCCCCCAGGGTCTCACTGAAGCTTTCTTT.

The chain is built from TRBV28 and TRBJ2-7; no reliable D call. The CDR3 contains 15 residues. V lost 5 bases and J 1 base, leaving 15 bases between the germline ends. Per the germline V gene, CDR1 is MDHEN and CDR2 is SYDVKM. The CDR3 loop reads CASSGVRGSSYEQYF. The CDR3 DNA reads TGTGCCAGCAGTGGTGTGAGAGGCAGTTCCTACGAGCAGTACTTC.

The CDR3 coding sequence is TGTGCCAGCAGCCCGGATTCAGGGGCTAGGAATCAGCCCCAGCATTTT. It specifies CASSPDSGARNQPQHF. The rearrangement joins TRBV5-5 to TRBJ1-5; D might be TRBD1 (6 bases). This CDR3 has 16 residues. Per the germline V gene, CDR1 is SGHKS and CDR2 is YYEKEE (reference sequence). V lost 4 bases and J 4 bases, leaving 18 bases between the germline ends. The full variable domain, completed using reference TRBV5-5 and TRBJ1-5, is DAGVTQSPTHLIKTRGQQVTLRCSPISGHKSVSWYQQVLGQGPQFIFQYYEKEERGRGNFPDRFSARQFPNYSSELNVNALLLGDSALYLCASSPDSGARNQPQHFGDGTRLSIL.

The CDR3 DNA follows: TGTGCCAGCAGCCAAGATCCCGACGGACTCGGAGAGACCCAGTACTTC. The encoded protein is CASSQDPDGLGETQYF. The genes are TRBV14 and TRBJ2-5; D possibly corresponds to TRBD2 (5 bases). CDR3 length equals 16 residues. The V gene's germline CDR1 is SGHDN and CDR2 FVKESK. The V end lost 0 bases, the J end lost 4 bases, and 15 bases lay between the germline ends.